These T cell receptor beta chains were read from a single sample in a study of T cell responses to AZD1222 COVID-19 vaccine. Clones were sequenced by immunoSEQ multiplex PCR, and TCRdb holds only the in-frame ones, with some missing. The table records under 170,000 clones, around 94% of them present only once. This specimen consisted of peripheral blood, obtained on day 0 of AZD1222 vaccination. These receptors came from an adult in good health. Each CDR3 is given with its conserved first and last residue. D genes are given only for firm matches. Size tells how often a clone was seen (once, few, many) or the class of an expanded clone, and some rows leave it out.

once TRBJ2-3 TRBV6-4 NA TGTGCCAGCAGTGACGGGGTAGACCCAGATACGCAGTATTTT CASSDGVDPDTQYF
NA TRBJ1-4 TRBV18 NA TGTGCCAGCTCATCGACTCGGGAAAAACTGTTTTTT CASSSTREKLFF
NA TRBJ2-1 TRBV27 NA TGTGCCAGCAGTTCCCCCGCCAGACACAATGAGCAGTTCTTC CASSSPARHNEQFF
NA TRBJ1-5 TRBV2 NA TGTGCCAGCAGTGAATTGGGGGTCGTGGATCAGCCCCAGCATTTT CASSELGVVDQPQHF
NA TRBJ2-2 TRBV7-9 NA TGTGCCAGCAGCTTAGACAGGACCGCGAACACCGGGGAGCTGTTTTTT CASSLDRTANTGELFF
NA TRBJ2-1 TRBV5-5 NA TGTGCCAGCAGCTCGATTCTCAGCTCCTACAATGAGCAGTTCTTC CASSSILSSYNEQFF
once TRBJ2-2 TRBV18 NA TGTGCCAGCTCACCGCAGGACAAAAACACCGGGGAGCTGTTTTTT CASSPQDKNTGELFF
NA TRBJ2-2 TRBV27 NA TGTGCCAGCAGTCTCCAAGGACCCTTCGGGGAGCTGTTTTTT CASSLQGPFGELFF
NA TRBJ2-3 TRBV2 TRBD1 TGTGCCAGCAGTTCAACCAGGGGGAGCACAGATACGCAGTATTTT CASSSTRGSTDTQYF
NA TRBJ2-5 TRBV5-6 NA TGTGCCAGCAGCCCATCACCGGGGGCAGTTTCTAAGACCCAGTACTTC CASSPSPGAVSKTQYF
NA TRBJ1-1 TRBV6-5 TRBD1 TGTGCCAGCAGTCCCTACAGGGGAACGAACACTGAAGCTTTCTTT CASSPYRGTNTEAFF
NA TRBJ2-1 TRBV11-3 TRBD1 TGTGCCAGCAGCTTAGATCAATCAGGGACAGGGCAATCTAATGAGCAGTTCTTC CASSLDQSGTGQSNEQFF
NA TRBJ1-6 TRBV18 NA TGTGCCAGCTCACCTACTCGCGACGGGGTTGGGGATAATTCACCCCTCCACTTT CASSPTRDGVGDNSPLHF
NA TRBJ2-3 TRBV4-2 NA TGTGCCAGCAGCCAAGGTTCGGATACGCAGTATTTT CASSQGSDTQYF
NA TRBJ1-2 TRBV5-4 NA TGTGCCAGCAGCCTCCGAAACCCCGTACGTGGCTACACCTTC CASSLRNPVRGYTF
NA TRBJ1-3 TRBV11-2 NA TGTGCCAGCAGCTTCACAGGGCCGTCCTTGGGGTCTGGAAACACCATATATTTT CASSFTGPSLGSGNTIYF
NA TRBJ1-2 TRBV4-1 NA TGCGCCAGCAGCCAAGATCCTTCCAGGGCCCCTTTGCCCTATGGCTACACCTTC CASSQDPSRAPLPYGYTF
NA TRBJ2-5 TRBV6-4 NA TGTGCCAGCAACACCGAGGGACGGCCAAAGTACCAAGAGACCCAGTACTTC CASNTEGRPKYQETQYF
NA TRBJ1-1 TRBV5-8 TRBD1 TGTGCCAGCAGCTTACGGGACAGGGTATCTGAAGCTTTCTTT CASSLRDRVSEAFF
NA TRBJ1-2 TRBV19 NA TGTGCCAGTAGCGCCTACGGGACGGAACCTAACTATGGCTACACCTTC CASSAYGTEPNYGYTF
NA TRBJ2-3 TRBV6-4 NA TGTGCCAGCAGTTTGACAGAGAACACAGATACGCAGTATTTT CASSLTENTDTQYF
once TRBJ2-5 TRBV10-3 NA TGTGCCATCGCGAGGGGCCGCCAAGAGACCCAGTACTTC CAIARGRQETQYF
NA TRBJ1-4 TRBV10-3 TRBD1 TGTGCCATCAGTGAGGGACAGGGGCGCCGGGATGAAAAACTGTTTTTT CAISEGQGRRDEKLFF
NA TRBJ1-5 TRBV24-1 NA TGTGCCACCAGTGATCATGTCGGGGGGCCTCAGCCCCAGCATTTT CATSDHVGGPQPQHF
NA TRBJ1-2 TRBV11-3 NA TGTGCCAGCAGCTTAGATGGGGATCCGTATGGCTACACCTTC CASSLDGDPYGYTF
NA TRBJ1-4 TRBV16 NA TGTGCCAGCAGCCAAGATGGAGGGGCTTCTAATGAAAAACTGTTTTTT CASSQDGGASNEKLFF
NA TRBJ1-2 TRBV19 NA TGTGCCAGTAGTATACGAGAGTATGGCTACACCTTC CASSIREYGYTF
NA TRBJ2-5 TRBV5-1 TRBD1 TGCGCCAGCAGCTTGGCCGACAGGGCCAAAGAGACCCAGTACTTC CASSLADRAKETQYF
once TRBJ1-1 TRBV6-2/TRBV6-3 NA TGTGCCAGCAGTTACCCGGGAACGAACACTGAAGCTTTCTTT CASSYPGTNTEAFF
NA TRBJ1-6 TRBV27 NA TGTGCCAGCAGTTTATCTATACGCTCACCCCTCCACTTT CASSLSIRSPLHF
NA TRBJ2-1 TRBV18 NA TGTGCCAGCTCACCACCCGGCCAGGGCAGGGGGGTCAATGAGCAGTTCTTC CASSPPGQGRGVNEQFF